This entry lists 23 T cell receptor beta chains sequenced from one sample in a study of T-cell memory formation after mild COVID-19. TCRdb redid the calling of the 5' RACE reads with MiXCR, one entry per CDR3 protein. The table shows a few hundred thousand distinct CDR3 sequences, with more than 20% occurring only once. Sequencing used PBMCs or a T cell subset sorted from them (not recorded which). The receptors shown here come from a man aged 18 to 29 who had mild COVID-19 (a few samples of this study predate the infection). Cell type and time point are not known.

This clonotype was detected only a few times. The J gene is TRBJ2-5, the V gene TRBV27, with D maybe TRBD2 (5 bases). Trimming took off 8 bases at V and 2 bases at J, with 15 bases between the two ends. The germline V gene encodes CDR1 MNHEY and CDR2 SMNVEV (reference sequence). This CDR3 contains 14 residues. CDR3 region: CASRPSPGQETQYF. The DNA of the CDR3 is TGTGCCAGCCGACCCAGTCCGGGGCAAGAGACCCAGTACTTC.

This sequence joins TRBV7-9 and TRBJ2-1, with 9 bases fitting TRBD2. After removal of 4 bases from V and 7 bases from J, the junction contained 23 bases not matched to a gene. The CDR3 sequence is 20 residues long. The germline V gene encodes CDR1 SEHNR and CDR2 FQNEAQ (reference sequence). The CDR3 spells CASSSSAPAGGRLNKNEQFF. For the CDR3, the DNA is TGTGCCAGCAGCTCCTCGGCCCCAGCGGGGGGCCGACTAAATAAGAATGAGCAGTTCTTC.

The chain couples TRBV20-1 to TRBJ1-2; no reliable D call. Trimming cost V 3 bases and J 1 base, with 6 bases left between them. Looked up from germline, CDR1 is DFQATT and CDR2 is SNEGSKA (reference sequence). The CDR3 covers 12 residues. The CDR3 spells CSASHDNYGYTF. DNA of the CDR3: TGCAGTGCTAGCCACGATAACTATGGCTACACCTTC.

This chain joins TRBV9 and TRBJ2-1; 7 nucleotides line up with TRBD2. The ends lost 4 bases at V and 5 bases at J; junction bases unmatched: 6. The CDR3 covers 14 residues. Looked up from germline, CDR1 is SGDLS and CDR2 is YYNGEE. CDR3 region: CASSRGDLDNEQFF. DNA of the CDR3: TGTGCCAGCAGCCGGGGGGACTTGGACAATGAGCAGTTCTTC.

DNA of the CDR3: TGTGCCAGCAGCGTAGGAGGAGGGACAGCCGAGCAGTACTTC. It translates to CASSVGGGTAEQYF. V gene TRBV9 combines with J gene TRBJ2-7; maybe TRBD1 (7 bases). The CDR3 consists of 14 residues. Germline V lookup: CDR1 SGDLS, CDR2 YYNGEE. The V end was cut by 0 bases, the J end by 6 bases, with 13 bases between. The full variable domain, completed using reference TRBV9 and TRBJ2-7, is DSGVTQTPKHLITATGQRVTLRCSPRSGDLSVYWYQQSLDQGLQFLIQYYNGEERAKGNILERFSAQQFPDLHSELNLSSLELGDSALYFCASSVGGGTAEQYFGPGTRLTVT.

This rearrangement joins TRBV20-1 to TRBJ1-2, with no clear D. The CDR3 is 11 residues long. Per germline, CDR1 DFQATT and CDR2 SNEGSKA (reference sequence). Trimming stripped 5 bases from V and 6 bases from J, with 10 bases between. The CDR3 nucleotides read TGCAGTGCTCCCCATTGGGATGGCTACACCTTC. It encodes CSAPHWDGYTF.

This chain connects TRBV28 to TRBJ1-5, with 7 positions matching TRBD1. With V trimmed by 5 bases and J by 0 bases, 10 bases remained unmatched. Germline CDR1 reads MDHEN; CDR2 reads SYDVKM. The CDR3 is 17 amino acids. CDR3 sequence reads: CASSLPGGTDSNQPQHF. DNA for the CDR3: TGTGCCAGCAGTCTCCCGGGAGGGACAGATAGCAATCAGCCCCAGCATTTT.

This clonotype has more than one count but fewer than ten. The chain has TRBV12-3 or TRBV12-4 and TRBJ1-1; D uncertain. V lost 1 base and J 1 base, leaving 7 bases between the germline ends. The length of the CDR3 is 14 residues. The CDR3 region has the DNA TGTGCCAGCAGTTTAGTCCCAACGAACACTGAAGCTTTCTTT. Protein: CASSLVPTNTEAFF.

The gene calls are TRBV7-2 and TRBJ1-3; D unclear. Trimming took off 6 bases at V and 4 bases at J, with 16 bases between the two ends. Germline loops: CDR1 SGHTA, CDR2 FQGNSA. This CDR3 has 15 amino acids. The CDR3 reads CASSLLSGGGNTIYF. In DNA form, the CDR3 reads TGTGCCAGCAGTCTCCTTTCTGGAGGGGGAAACACCATATATTTT.

This rearrangement joins TRBV11-2 to TRBJ1-1; 12 bases line up with TRBD1. Germline lookup yields CDR1 SGHAT and CDR2 FQNNGV. The CDR3 loop spans 15 amino acids. V lost 6 bases to trimming and J lost 5 bases; unmatched junction nucleotides: 7. The CDR3 DNA reads TGTGCCAGCAGTTGGGACAGGGGGCGTCATACTGAAGCTTTCTTT. Protein product: CASSWDRGRHTEAFF.

The J gene is TRBJ1-1, the V gene TRBV10-3; D is uncertain. The CDR3 runs to 12 residues. Trimming stripped 3 bases from V and 8 bases from J, with 10 bases between. Germline V gene sequence: CDR1 ENHRY, CDR2 SYGVKD. CDR3 loop: CAISDTEEEAFF. CDR3 in DNA: TGTGCCATCAGTGATACAGAGGAGGAAGCTTTCTTT.

This clonotype was counted ten times or more. The CDR3 loop reads CASSLAGTGVTEAFF. DNA of the CDR3: TGTGCCAGCTCACTCGCCGGGACAGGGGTTACTGAAGCTTTCTTT. The rearrangement uses TRBV18 and TRBJ1-1; 10 positions agree with TRBD1. V shed 4 bases and J 5 bases; nucleotides not matched to a gene: 7. The CDR3 is 15 residues long. Germline CDR1 is KGHSH and CDR2 is LQKENI.

This clonotype has just a few counts. The genes are TRBV20-1 and TRBJ2-7; D is possibly TRBD1 or TRBD2 (5 bases each). This CDR3 has 14 residues. The germline V gene encodes CDR1 DFQATT and CDR2 SNEGSKA (reference sequence). Trimming took off 1 base at V and 3 bases at J, with 13 bases between the two ends. The CDR3 DNA is TGCAGTGCTAGAGTTTCGGGACGTAACTACGAGCAGTACTTC. It specifies CSARVSGRNYEQYF.

This clonotype was detected only a few times. V and J are TRBV29-1 and TRBJ2-5; D is perhaps TRBD1 or TRBD2 (5 bases each). V lost 0 bases, J lost 8 bases, and 13 bases lay in between. The CDR3 covers 13 residues. CDR1 is SQVTM and CDR2 is ANQGSEA in the germline V gene. CDR3 in DNA: TGCAGCGTTGAAGATCGGGGCAGGGCAACCCAGTACTTC. Its protein product is CSVEDRGRATQYF.

The rearrangement uses TRBV4-1 and TRBJ1-1; no firm D call. Trimming pared 3 bases from V and 5 bases from J, leaving 13 bases between. Germline V lookup: CDR1 MGHRA, CDR2 YSYEKL. This CDR3 comprises 14 residues. CDR3: CASSHIRRETEAFF. The CDR3 nucleotides are TGCGCCAGCAGCCATATACGGAGGGAGACTGAAGCTTTCTTT.

The chain carries TRBV19 and TRBJ2-5; perhaps TRBD1 as D (5 bases). Between the trimmed V and J ends, which lost 0 bases and 1 base, there was a span of 12 bases. Germline CDR1 is LNHDA and CDR2 is SQIVND (reference sequence). This CDR3 is built from 16 residues. CDR3 DNA sequence: TGTGCCAGTAGTATAGATCAAGACAGCTTCCAAGAGACCCAGTACTTC. Translating gives CASSIDQDSFQETQYF.

This chain links TRBV6-6 with TRBJ1-2; D is unclear. Germline lookup yields CDR1 MNHNY and CDR2 SVGAGI (reference sequence). The CDR3 is made up of 13 amino acids. Trimming pared 5 bases from V and 1 base from J, leaving 8 bases between. The CDR3 nucleotides read TGTGCCAGCAGTCCCTCCCTTAACTATGGCTACACCTTC. It encodes CASSPSLNYGYTF.

This clonotype was observed a handful of times. The chain uses TRBV5-1 and TRBJ2-2, with 11 positions matching TRBD2. With V trimmed by 0 bases and J by 7 bases, 8 bases remained unmatched. Germline V gene lookup returns CDR1 SGHRS and CDR2 YFSETQ. The CDR3 is 17 amino acids. The CDR3 is CASSLAPSGGPGGELFF. The CDR3 nucleotides read TGCGCCAGCAGCTTGGCTCCTAGCGGGGGGCCAGGCGGGGAGCTGTTTTTT.

This clonotype occurred a few times. The V call is TRBV4-3, the J call TRBJ1-1; a possible D gene is TRBD1 (6 bases). V lost 0 bases and J lost 2, with 10 bases in between. The CDR3 has 15 residues. CDR1 and CDR2 (germline): LGHNA, YSLEER. The CDR3, as DNA: TGCGCCAGCAGCCAAGAAGGACAGACTAACACTGAAGCTTTCTTT. The encoded protein is CASSQEGQTNTEAFF.

The chain couples TRBV29-1 to TRBJ1-5; D ambiguous. The V gene's germline CDR1 is SQVTM and CDR2 ANQGSEA. The CDR3 extends over 11 amino acids. With 8 bases removed from V and 5 bases from J, the gap between germline ends came to 10 bases. The CDR3 is CSPRRDQPQHF. Here the CDR3 DNA reads TGCAGCCCTAGGAGGGATCAGCCCCAGCATTTT.

V usage is TRBV4-2 and J usage is TRBJ1-5, with TRBD1 identical over 7 bases. Germline V gene lookup returns CDR1 LGHNA and CDR2 YNFKEQ. Trimming at V came to 4 bases and at J to 10 bases, leaving 10 bases not matched to a gene. There are 14 residues in the CDR3. In DNA form, the CDR3 reads TGTGCCAGCAGCCCGGGACAGATCCTGGGACCCCAGCATTTT. Translating gives CASSPGQILGPQHF.

This clonotype was detected a few times. The J gene is TRBJ2-2, the V gene TRBV10-3; 10 bases match TRBD1. The CDR3 covers 16 residues. V was clipped by 0 bases and J by 7 bases; unmatched bases: 5. The germline V gene encodes CDR1 ENHRY and CDR2 SYGVKD. The CDR3 DNA is TGTGCCATCAGTGAGTCGGAGGACAGGGGGTTCGGGGAGCTGTTTTTT. This gives the protein CAISESEDRGFGELFF.

The V and J genes are TRBV27 and TRBJ2-1; D is perhaps TRBD2 (5 bases). The germline V and J ends were trimmed by 5 bases and 5 bases, with 7 bases remaining between them. Germline-derived CDR1 and CDR2 are MNHEY and SMNVEV (reference sequence). The CDR3 is made up of 12 amino acids. The CDR3 sequence: CASSRRNNEQFF. As DNA, the CDR3 is TGTGCCAGCAGTCGGAGGAACAATGAGCAGTTCTTC.